This TCR beta chain originates from a study of T cells after yellow fever vaccination. This clonotype was counted ten times or more. Its target is not known. 5'RACE template switching produced TCR cDNA carrying a universal primer site and UMIs. From the 5' RACE reads, TCRdb called clonotypes with MiXCR, one entry per CDR3 protein. The table lists around 260,000 distinct CDR3 sequences, approximately 5.2% of them singletons. Trimming removed 1 base at V and 7 bases at J, with 11 bases between. The CDR3 covers 14 residues. CDR1 is MGHRA and CDR2 is YSYEKL in the germline V gene. Study observations and caveats: Clonotypes shared by both compartments, CD4 and CD8, made up a small share. Most clones from primary vaccination resurfaced after the booster (roughly 96% CD4, 88% CD8). Researchers cautioned that FACS-sorted repertoires could harbor abundant clonotypes contaminating from the bulk population.

V gene TRBV4-1 combines with J gene TRBJ2-1, with a tentative D call TRBD2 (6 bases). Sequencing was performed on CD4+ T cells sorted from PBMCs, taken on the day of the yellow fever booster vaccination. The TCR was taken from a man aged 18 to 29 who received the YFV17D yellow fever vaccine. CDR3: CASSQVRRGNEQFF. The CDR3 nucleotides are TGCGCCAGCAGCCAAGTTAGGAGGGGTAATGAGCAGTTCTTC.